This T cell receptor beta chain was retrieved from a study of vaccination and CD4 T cells after COVID-19. Overall study context: Stimuli were overlapping spike peptide pools of SARS-CoV-2 and three common cold coronaviruses (HCoV-NL63, HCoV-OC43, HCoV-229E).

The Oncomine TCR Beta short-read assay was applied to DNA of cultured CD4+ T cells. Cultured CD4+ T cells yielded the extracted genomic DNA. TCRdb re-derived calls from the PCR reads in MiXCR, one entry per CDR3 protein. The sample yields about 15,000 distinct CDR3 sequences, around half seen once. The sample's treatment: approximately 11-day PBMC culture with coronavirus spike peptide pools or control peptides (ViraFEST assay). Concerning this clonotype itself: The antigen is not known.

The CDR3 is 15 residues long. In germline, CDR1 is DFQATT, CDR2 SNEGSKA (reference sequence). Trimming took 6 bases from V and 2 from J, leaving 19 bases between them. The specimen was CD4+ T cells from blood, cultured in vitro, collected before SARS-CoV-2 vaccination. The V and J genes are TRBV20-1 and TRBJ1-1; unclear D gene. This clonotype originated in a human donor who had recovered from COVID-19. The CDR3 loop reads CSAPSAGRPNTEAFF. As DNA, the CDR3 is TGCAGTGCCCCCTCGGCAGGTCGACCTAACACTGAAGCTTTCTTT.